Below are 24 T cell receptor beta chains sequenced from a single sample in a study of blood T cell repertoires in COVID-19 (dated by TCRdb to 2020 to 2022). The method was the immunoSEQ multiplex PCR assay. TCRdb took this table from immuneACCESS and kept in-frame rearrangements with V and J called. Such tables lack part of the clones; where checked against another copy, unresolved V genes explain under half of the gap, and the rest is unexplained. The sample data list around 120,000 clones, and approximately 88% of these were observed just once. The ten most abundant clones make up approximately 8.1% of the sample. The sequenced sample was peripheral blood. The receptors stem from a man aged 45-65 years with acute or convalescent COVID-19.

The chain employs TRBV7-6 and TRBJ2-2, with TRBD1 identical over 9 bases. V lost 1 base to trimming and J lost 6 bases; unmatched junction nucleotides: 12. CDR1 is SGHVS and CDR2 is FNYEAQ in the germline V gene. The CDR3 covers 18 residues. The CDR3 here is CASSLVGRDRAYAGELFF. CDR3 bases: TGTGCCAGCAGCTTAGTGGGCCGGGACAGGGCTTATGCCGGGGAGCTGTTTTTT.

The rearrangement links TRBV7-9 to TRBJ2-5, with 9 bases aligning to TRBD1. The V gene end was trimmed by 5 bases and the J gene end by 4 bases; junction bases not matched to a gene: 5. Germline V CDR1 and CDR2: SEHNR, FQNEAQ (reference sequence). The length of the CDR3 is 14 residues. CDR3 nucleotide sequence: TGTGCCAGCAGCAGGACAGGGGTCCGAGAGACCCAGTACTTC. Protein product: CASSRTGVRETQYF.

The chain is built from TRBV10-3 and TRBJ2-2, with 9 nucleotides matching TRBD2. With V trimmed by 2 bases and J by 4 bases, 5 bases remained unmatched. The CDR3 spans 16 residues. Germline V gene data show CDR1 as ENHRY and CDR2 as SYGVKD. The CDR3 is CAISEGGLASTGELFF. The CDR3 DNA is TGTGCCATCAGTGAGGGGGGACTAGCAAGCACCGGGGAGCTGTTTTTT.

This clone has only a few counts. The gene calls are TRBV4-1 and TRBJ2-7, with 8 bases matching TRBD1. Trimming removed 2 bases from V and 5 bases from J; junction bases left unmatched: 11. CDR1 is MGHRA, CDR2 YSYEKL, per germline. The CDR3 runs 16 residues. CDR3 DNA sequence: TGCGCCAGCAGCCAAAAAGCGGCGCAGGGGGCGGACGAGCAGTACTTC. Translated, it gives CASSQKAAQGADEQYF.

This clone was seen a few times. V usage is TRBV11-3 and J usage is TRBJ2-1; 7 nucleotides align to TRBD2. Losses at the gene ends were 5 bases for V and 10 bases for J; bases not matched to a gene: 8. CDR3 length: 13 residues. The germline gives CDR1 SGHNT, CDR2 YENEEA. CDR3 sequence (DNA): TGTGCCAGCAGCGAGACGGGAGGAGGGGAGCAGTTCTTC. Its translation: CASSETGGGEQFF.

The genes are TRBV24-1 and TRBJ2-5; weak D call: TRBD1 (6 bases). The CDR3 spans 12 residues. Looked up from germline, CDR1 is KGHDR and CDR2 is SFDVKD. Trimming removed 9 bases from V and 5 bases from J, with 12 bases in between. This chain's CDR3 is CATQTGTETQYF. The CDR3 DNA sequence: TGTGCCACCCAAACAGGGACGGAGACCCAGTACTTC.

V usage is TRBV7-8 and J usage is TRBJ2-1; the D gene is possibly TRBD2 (6 bases). From germline, CDR1 is SGHVS and CDR2 FQNEAQ. V was pared by 4 bases and J by 6 bases, with 13 bases between. The CDR3 runs to 14 residues. The CDR3 loop reads CASSSGTWGNEQFF. CDR3 sequence (DNA): TGTGCCAGCAGCTCCGGGACTTGGGGCAATGAGCAGTTCTTC.

In its sample, this clone was seen once. The chain is built from TRBV10-3 and TRBJ2-7, with 13 bases identical to TRBD2. The CDR3 length is 18 residues. Per the germline V gene, CDR1 is ENHRY and CDR2 is SYGVKD. V trimming: 2 bases; J trimming: 6 bases; junction bases outside the gene matches: 13. In nucleotides, the CDR3 is TGTGCCATCAGTGAGAGGACTAGCGGGAGCAGTATCCGATTCGAGCAGTACTTC. This gives the protein CAISERTSGSSIRFEQYF.

The chain links TRBV19 to TRBJ2-7; the D is unclear. The ends were cut back, 5 bases at V and 1 base at J, with 15 bases in the middle. The CDR3 length is 15 residues. CDR1 is LNHDA and CDR2 is SQIVND in the germline V gene (reference sequence). Here the CDR3 reads CASSAPASGSYEQYF. CDR3 DNA sequence: TGTGCCAGTAGTGCCCCCGCTAGTGGTTCCTACGAGCAGTACTTC.

CDR3 amino acids: CASSPFTGGTYNEQFF. CDR3 DNA sequence: TGTGCCAGCTCACCATTTACGGGAGGGACCTACAATGAGCAGTTCTTC. The rearrangement uses TRBV18 and TRBJ2-1; 8 bases align to TRBD2. Losses at the gene ends were 2 bases for V and 2 bases for J; bases not matched to a gene: 5. This CDR3 contains 16 residues. CDR1 and CDR2 (germline): KGHSH, LQKENI.

The V gene is TRBV27, the J gene TRBJ2-1; 12 positions match TRBD2. Germline V gene data show CDR1 as MNHEY and CDR2 as SMNVEV (reference sequence). This CDR3 region has 15 residues. After removal of 6 bases from V and 7 bases from J, the junction contained 7 bases not matched to a gene. The CDR3 region has the DNA TGTGCCAGCAGCCTCGGGACTAGCGGGTTTAATGAGCAGTTCTTC. Translating gives CASSLGTSGFNEQFF.

J is TRBJ2-7 and V is TRBV12-5, with D possibly TRBD1 on 6 matching bases. The V end lost 6 bases, the J end lost 2 bases, and 14 bases lay between the germline ends. The germline V gene encodes CDR1 LGHNT and CDR2 FRNRAP. This CDR3 has 14 residues. In DNA, the CDR3 is TGTGCTAGTGGGCCTGGGGGCTTACCCTACGAGCAGTACTTC. Translating gives CASGPGGLPYEQYF. The full variable domain, rest sourced from reference TRBV12-5 and TRBJ2-7, is DARVTQTPRHKVTEMGQEVTMRCQPILGHNTVFWYRQTMMQGLELLAYFRNRAPLDDSGMPKDRFSAEMPDATLATLKIQPSEPRDSAVYFCASGPGGLPYEQYFGPGTRLTVT.

V is TRBV7-8 and J is TRBJ2-5; 9 nucleotides align to TRBD1. With 6 bases clipped from V and 4 bases from J, the junction kept 9 bases outside the gene matches. In germline, CDR1 is SGHVS, CDR2 FQNEAQ. This CDR3 contains 15 residues. CDR3 protein: CASRWTGTGIETQYF. The DNA of the CDR3 is TGTGCCAGCAGATGGACCGGGACAGGGATAGAGACCCAGTACTTC.

J is TRBJ1-3 and V is TRBV29-1; 7 nucleotides match TRBD1. Germline V gene sequence: CDR1 SQVTM, CDR2 ANQGSEA. CDR3 size: 13 residues. The ends lost 3 bases at V and 2 bases at J; junction bases unmatched: 1. CDR3 sequence: CSVDTGAGNTIYF. The CDR3 bases are TGCAGCGTTGACACAGGGGCTGGAAACACCATATATTTT.

The J gene is TRBJ2-3, the V gene TRBV9; 9 bases match TRBD1. Germline CDR1 is SGDLS and CDR2 is YYNGEE. This CDR3 has 18 residues. With V trimmed by 2 bases and J by 2 bases, 12 bases remained unmatched. CDR3 sequence: CASSVNRDRAGYTDTQYF. CDR3 nucleotides: TGTGCCAGCAGCGTTAATCGGGACAGGGCGGGGTACACAGATACGCAGTATTTT. Together with reference TRBV9 and TRBJ2-3, the CDR3 gives the full variable domain: DSGVTQTPKHLITATGQRVTLRCSPRSGDLSVYWYQQSLDQGLQFLIQYYNGEERAKGNILERFSAQQFPDLHSELNLSSLELGDSALYFCASSVNRDRAGYTDTQYFGPGTRLTVL.

The chain joins TRBV10-3 to TRBJ2-2, with 11 bases fitting TRBD2. V lost 6 bases to trimming and J lost 2 bases; unmatched junction nucleotides: 5. Germline V gene data show CDR1 as ENHRY and CDR2 as SYGVKD. CDR3 length: 16 residues. The CDR3 is CAISTTSGSNTGELFF. In DNA, the CDR3 is TGTGCCATCAGCACCACTAGCGGGAGCAACACCGGGGAGCTGTTTTTT.

This clone was recorded many times. Here the CDR3 reads CASSRGAYTGELFF. The CDR3, as DNA: TGTGCCAGCTCCCGGGGGGCATACACCGGGGAGCTGTTTTTT. The chain joins TRBV14 to TRBJ2-2, with a tentative D call TRBD2 (7 bases). Between the trimmed V and J ends, which lost 8 bases and 3 bases, there was a span of 13 bases. Germline V CDR1 and CDR2: SGHDN, FVKESK. The CDR3 is 14 amino acids.

CDR3 loop: CASSSRTSGTESSYNEQFF. The DNA for the CDR3 is TGTGCCAGCAGCTCCCGGACTAGCGGGACCGAAAGCTCCTACAATGAGCAGTTCTTC. This chain joins TRBV3-1 (or the pseudogene TRBV3-2) and TRBJ2-1, with 12 bases that match TRBD2. From germline, CDR1 is LGHDT and CDR2 YNNKEL (reference sequence). Trimming took 5 bases from V and 0 from J; bases not matched to a gene: 11. This CDR3 comprises 19 residues.

This sequence joins TRBV19 and TRBJ1-5, with 8 bases identical to TRBD1. This CDR3 comprises 13 residues. The V segment lost 6 bases and the J segment 5 bases; nucleotides outside the gene matches: 3. Germline loops: CDR1 LNHDA, CDR2 SQIVND (reference sequence). This CDR3 reads CASREQGDQPQHF. CDR3 bases: TGTGCCAGTAGAGAACAGGGGGATCAGCCCCAGCATTTT.

The chain uses TRBV12-3 or TRBV12-4 and TRBJ2-7; no firm D call. The CDR3 extends over 12 amino acids. V lost 5 bases, J lost 1 base, and 6 bases lay in between. For the CDR3, the DNA is TGTGCCAGCAGTAGCACTTCCTACGAGCAGTACTTC. Encoded protein: CASSSTSYEQYF.

This clone was seen once. The J gene is TRBJ2-1, the V gene TRBV5-1, with TRBD2 matching over 9 bases. The length of the CDR3 is 19 residues. Germline CDR1 is SGHRS and CDR2 is YFSETQ. V shed 4 bases, J shed 2 bases, and the junction held 16 bases outside the gene matches. Here the CDR3 DNA reads TGCGCCAGCAGCGGGGGACTAGCAGACCAAAAGCTAACCTACAATGAGCAGTTCTTC. Translated, it gives CASSGGLADQKLTYNEQFF.

The chain links TRBV18 to TRBJ1-1; 7 bases are shared with TRBD1. Germline V gives CDR1 KGHSH, CDR2 LQKENI. CDR3 length equals 15 residues. Trimming at V came to 3 bases and at J to 2 bases, leaving 6 bases not matched to a gene. For the CDR3, the DNA is TGTGCCAGCTCACCGGGCAGGGGGGTCAACACTGAAGCTTTCTTT. Encoded protein: CASSPGRGVNTEAFF.

This clone has a single count. V and J are TRBV5-1 and TRBJ1-1; D uncertain. CDR3 length: 14 residues. Germline CDR1 is SGHRS and CDR2 is YFSETQ. V was shortened by 0 bases and J by 0 bases, with 6 bases between the two germline ends. Written as DNA, the CDR3 is TGCGCCAGCAGCTTGGAACTAATGAACACTGAAGCTTTCTTT. Protein sequence: CASSLELMNTEAFF.

The rearrangement joins TRBV30 to TRBJ2-1; 13 bases line up with TRBD2. The CDR3 covers 15 residues. Germline V CDR1 and CDR2: GTSNPN, SVGIG (reference sequence). Trimming removed 1 base from V and 10 bases from J; junction bases left unmatched: 7. The CDR3: CAWSAALAGGPEQFF. CDR3 DNA: TGTGCCTGGAGTGCCGCACTAGCGGGAGGGCCCGAGCAGTTCTTC.